The T cell receptor (beta chain) described here comes from a study of CD8 T cells in Susac syndrome. When the RNA was reverse transcribed, random hexamers were used with an input of roughly 0.5 to 1 ug. TCRdb re-called the immunoSEQ multiplex PCR reads with MiXCR, one entry per CDR3 protein. The repertoire holds about 120,000 distinct CDR3 sequences, with about nine tenths as singletons. In the case of this clonotype: Antigen: not known.

General study results and limits: The number of individuals included in the study's TCR sequencing and HLA analysis was acknowledged as relatively small.

Sequencing of TCR beta was undertaken in CD8+ and CD4+ T cells derived from blood. Germline V gene data show CDR1 as MNHEY and CDR2 as SVGEGT. With 2 bases clipped from V and 0 bases from J, the junction kept 8 bases outside the gene matches. The CDR3 runs to 18 residues. The receptor was isolated from a human donor in good health. The chain joins TRBV6-2 or TRBV6-3 to TRBJ2-1; 9 nucleotides line up with TRBD1. Sequencing used CD4+ T cells from PBMCs. CDR3 sequence: CASSYPGGQGLSYNEQFF. CDR3 sequence (DNA): TGTGCCAGCAGTTACCCCGGGGGACAGGGTCTCTCCTACAATGAGCAGTTCTTC.